These T cell receptor beta chains were read from a single sample in a study of T cell changes during pregnancy in multiple sclerosis. Repertoires were generated with immunoSEQ multiplex PCR, while TCRdb's copy carries only in-frame clones and drops some. The repertoire holds some 66,000 clones, around 90% seen once, with about 5.8% in the top ten. The sample here was CD8+ T cells from peripheral blood mononuclear cells, taken before pregnancy. The source is a female donor with multiple sclerosis, enrolled in a pregnancy study. Both conserved end residues are part of each CDR3. Fields, in order: clone size, D gene, V gene, J gene, CDR3 DNA, CDR3 protein. A D gene is named only where the DNA matches it firmly. Clone size is not always given. Where it is, it says once, few, many or a class for expanded clones.

.	TRBD2	TRBV27	TRBJ2-3	TGTGCCAGCAGTCCAGCGCCGGGACTAGCGGGGGGAATCACAGATACGCAGTATTTT	CASSPAPGLAGGITDTQYF
.	.	TRBV9	TRBJ1-4	TGTGCCAGCAGCACTGGGGGAGGGAGACTGTTTTTT	CASSTGGGRLFF
.	TRBD1	TRBV5-1	TRBJ1-1	TGCGCCAGCAGCACAATCACAGGGGTCGGGGAAGCTTTCTTT	CASSTITGVGEAFF
.	.	TRBV19	TRBJ1-1	TGTGCCAGTAGTATAGCGGCAGCGAGTCTGAACACTGAAGCTTTCTTT	CASSIAAASLNTEAFF
.	TRBD1	TRBV2	TRBJ1-1	TGTGCCAGCACTCCGACAGGGACGAACACTGAAGCTTTCTTT	CASTPTGTNTEAFF
.	.	TRBV5-1	TRBJ2-1	TGCGCCAGCAGCTTGGGAGATGAAGTAAATGAGCAGTTCTTC	CASSLGDEVNEQFF
.	TRBD2	TRBV9	TRBJ2-7	TGTGCCAGCAGCGCGAGCGGGGGGGCCAACGAGCAGTACTTC	CASSASGGANEQYF
.	TRBD2	TRBV5-4	TRBJ2-1	TGTGCCAGCAGTCGGCCTAGCGGGGACAATGAGCAGTTCTTC	CASSRPSGDNEQFF
.	TRBD1	TRBV6-1	TRBJ2-7	TGTGCCAGCAGGGAGACAGGGGTTGGCTACTACGAGCAGTACTTC	CASRETGVGYYEQYF
.	.	TRBV7-6	TRBJ2-7	TGTGCCAGCAGTGGCGGGGAGAGAGAGCAGTACTTC	CASSGGEREQYF
.	.	TRBV4-1	TRBJ1-1	TGCGCCAGCAGCCAACCCGATAGCTTGAACACTGAAGCTTTCTTT	CASSQPDSLNTEAFF
.	.	TRBV19	TRBJ2-5	TGTGCCAGTAGTATTTTTTTGGTGACTGGGCGGGGGCCCCAAGAGACCCAGTACTTC	CASSIFLVTGRGPQETQYF
.	TRBD1	TRBV2	TRBJ1-1	TGTGCCAGCAGCGCCGGGACAGGGGGCTACAGCACTGAAGCTTTCTTT	CASSAGTGGYSTEAFF
.	.	TRBV11-2	TRBJ1-2	TGTGCCACCTACGAATTAACAGGGTTCGGCTATGGCTACACCTTC	CATYELTGFGYGYTF
.	.	TRBV6-6	TRBJ1-5	TGTGCCAGCAGTACGGACTTTTACAATCAGCCCCAGCATTTT	CASSTDFYNQPQHF
.	.	TRBV7-8	TRBJ1-2	TGTGCCAGCAGGGACGGAGGGCGAACTGGCTACACCTTC	CASRDGGRTGYTF
.	TRBD1	TRBV5-1	TRBJ1-1	TGCGCCAGCAGCTGGGACAGGGGGCAGAACACTGAAGCTTTCTTT	CASSWDRGQNTEAFF
.	TRBD1	TRBV19	TRBJ2-6	TGTGCCAGTAGTTGGACAGGGGAATTCTCTGGGGCCAACGTCCTGACTTTC	CASSWTGEFSGANVLTF
.	.	TRBV20-1	TRBJ2-1	TGCAGTGCTCCGTCCTACAATGAGCAGTTCTTC	CSAPSYNEQFF
few	.	TRBV4-1	TRBJ2-7	TGCGCCAGCAGCCAAGATCCCGGTGGTTTCCCCTACGAGCAGTACTTC	CASSQDPGGFPYEQYF
.	.	TRBV9	TRBJ1-5	TGTGCCAGCAGCGTAGGCGACAATCAGCCCCAGCATTTT	CASSVGDNQPQHF
.	.	TRBV11-2	TRBJ1-4	TGTGCCAGCAGTTACGGGGGGGAGACTAAACTGTTTTTT	CASSYGGETKLFF
.	TRBD1	TRBV6-5	TRBJ1-6	TGTGCCAGCAGGATGGACAGGCTCGATTCACCCCTCCACTTT	CASRMDRLDSPLHF
.	.	TRBV9	TRBJ2-1	TGTGCCAGCAGCGCCCCTCCGGACTCCCGAGATGAGCAGTTCTTC	CASSAPPDSRDEQFF
once	.	TRBV9	TRBJ1-2	TGTGCCAGCAACCTTGACGGGGAGAACTATGGCTACACCTTC	CASNLDGENYGYTF
once	.	TRBV10-3	TRBJ1-1	TGTGCCATCAGTGAGTCGGGACCGGGGGGGACTGAAGCTTTCTTT	CAISESGPGGTEAFF
once	.	TRBV2	TRBJ1-2	TGTGCCAGCAGTACTGACAGGATAAACTATGGCTACACCTTC	CASSTDRINYGYTF